In its sample, the clone carrying this T cell receptor (beta chain) was seen once. Its antigen is still unknown. Sorted-subset replicate PCR reactions contained around 220 ng DNA, corresponding to tens of thousands of T cell genomes. Sequencing was performed with immunoSEQ multiplex PCR; in TCRdb, only in-frame clones are kept and a portion is missing. Found here are 2 million to 3 million clones, 80% to 95% of them singletons; the top ten hold approximately 0.36%. This specimen belongs to a study of shared clonotypes between healthy human individuals. Overall study: CD8 memory received one plate per donor, CD8 naive two, CD4 memory three and CD4 naive three.

The donor population consisted of healthy HIV-negative adults with no recent acute infections or vaccinations. V gave up 4 bases and J gave up 6 bases, with 13 bases separating them. The CDR3 loop spans 13 amino acids. Germline V gene sequence: CDR1 SGHTA, CDR2 FQGNSA. Study results and limitations: Sequencing depth was predicted to influence how clonotypes are shared among donors.

The sequenced sample was naive CD4+ T cells from PBMCs. Specified subset: CD45RA+ positively selected. The clonotype comes from a man aged 18 to 35 in good health. Some clones in this sample may be carry-over from other donors' samples. The V call is TRBV7-2, the J call TRBJ2-7; no clear D gene. The CDR3 is CASSSPSAIEQYF. The CDR3 nucleotides read TGTGCCAGCAGCTCTCCATCGGCTATCGAGCAGTACTTC.